Listed below are T cell receptor beta chains from one sample, sequenced in a study of shared clonotypes between healthy human individuals. Repertoires were generated with immunoSEQ multiplex PCR, while TCRdb's copy carries only in-frame clones and drops some. The sample has about 2 million clones, about 95% seen once. The source material was naive CD8+ T cells sorted from blood. All receptors come from a man between 18 and 29 years old in good health. Both conserved end residues are part of each CDR3. Fields, in order: D gene, V gene, CDR3 length, clone size, J gene, CDR3 protein, CDR3 DNA. D genes are given only for firm matches. Size is omitted from some rows. Given values are once, few, many or a class for expanded clones.

D: TRBD2; V: TRBV9; length: 14; size: .; J: TRBJ2-4; CDR3: CASSVGTSQNIQHF; DNA: TGTGCCAGCAGCGTCGGGACTAGCCAAAACATTCAGCACTTC
D: TRBD1; V: TRBV7-9; length: 17; size: once; J: TRBJ2-7; CDR3: CASSSDRETPLPNEQYF; DNA: TGTGCCAGCAGCTCTGACAGGGAGACACCGCTACCTAACGAGCAGTACTTC
D: TRBD1; V: TRBV2; length: 14; size: .; J: TRBJ2-3; CDR3: CASSWTGRTDTQYF; DNA: TGTGCCAGCAGTTGGACAGGGCGCACAGATACGCAGTATTTT
D: .; V: TRBV5-6; length: 16; size: .; J: TRBJ1-2; CDR3: CASNSWGGADFGGYTF; DNA: TGTGCCAGCAACAGTTGGGGAGGGGCAGACTTTGGGGGCTACACCTTC
D: TRBD1; V: TRBV6-5; length: 14; size: .; J: TRBJ1-1; CDR3: CASWDSLRNTEAFF; DNA: TGTGCCAGCTGGGACAGCTTAAGGAACACTGAAGCTTTCTTT
D: TRBD1; V: TRBV7-2; length: 16; size: .; J: TRBJ1-1; CDR3: CASSWGTGGLDTEAFF; DNA: TGTGCCAGCAGCTGGGGGACAGGGGGCTTGGACACTGAAGCTTTCTTT
D: .; V: TRBV19; length: 16; size: .; J: TRBJ2-7; CDR3: CASSMSVYRYSYEQYF; DNA: TGTGCCAGTAGTATGTCGGTTTACAGGTACTCCTACGAGCAGTACTTC
D: TRBD1; V: TRBV6-5; length: 15; size: few; J: TRBJ2-2; CDR3: CASSYGTGNTGELFF; DNA: TGTGCCAGCAGTTACGGGACAGGGAACACCGGGGAGCTGTTTTTT
D: .; V: TRBV9; length: 15; size: once; J: TRBJ2-3; CDR3: CASSAEAVRTDTQYF; DNA: TGTGCCAGCAGCGCCGAAGCGGTTCGCACAGATACGCAGTATTTT
D: TRBD1; V: TRBV6-1; length: 14; size: .; J: TRBJ2-2; CDR3: CASSRTGDTGELFF; DNA: TGTGCCAGCAGCAGGACAGGAGACACCGGGGAGCTGTTTTTT
D: .; V: TRBV29-1; length: 13; size: .; J: TRBJ2-7; CDR3: CSVEPGWSYEQYF; DNA: TGCAGCGTTGAACCGGGGTGGTCCTACGAGCAGTACTTC
D: TRBD2; V: TRBV6-6; length: 14; size: once; J: TRBJ2-7; CDR3: CASSYLAGGYEQYF; DNA: TGTGCCAGCAGTTACCTCGCGGGGGGATACGAGCAGTACTTC
D: TRBD2; V: TRBV19; length: 15; size: .; J: TRBJ2-3; CDR3: CASQLEGLAGDTQYF; DNA: TGTGCCAGTCAACTCGAGGGACTAGCGGGTGATACGCAGTATTTT
D: TRBD2; V: TRBV6-5; length: 16; size: once; J: TRBJ2-5; CDR3: CASSYSNGRAAETQYF; DNA: TGTGCCAGCAGTTACTCGAACGGGAGGGCCGCGGAGACCCAGTACTTC
D: TRBD2; V: TRBV7-6; length: 18; size: .; J: TRBJ2-1; CDR3: CASSLVPILADSYNEQFF; DNA: TGTGCCAGCAGCTTAGTTCCCATACTAGCGGACTCCTACAATGAGCAGTTCTTC
D: .; V: TRBV13; length: 13; size: .; J: TRBJ2-7; CDR3: CASSSQNSYEQYF; DNA: TGTGCCAGCAGCTCCCAGAACTCCTACGAGCAGTACTTC
D: .; V: TRBV19; length: 11; size: few; J: TRBJ2-1; CDR3: CASSISNEQFF; DNA: TGTGCCAGTAGTATAAGCAATGAGCAGTTCTTC
D: TRBD1; V: TRBV10-1; length: 14; size: .; J: TRBJ2-5; CDR3: CASSARDSQETQYF; DNA: TGCGCCAGCAGCGCCCGGGACAGTCAAGAGACCCAGTACTTC
D: .; V: TRBV5-1; length: 15; size: .; J: TRBJ2-2; CDR3: CASSLFRAIGGELFF; DNA: TGCGCCAGCAGCTTGTTCAGGGCTATTGGCGGGGAGCTGTTTTTT